These 13 T cell receptor beta chains were all obtained from the same sample, sequenced in a study of control samples from healthy donors and cancer patients. Libraries were prepared by immunoSEQ multiplex PCR; TCRdb keeps only in-frame clonotypes and omits some of them. The data contain some 95,000 clones, 79% of them singletons. Input material: blood. The receptors come from a woman in her twenties or thirties in good health.

The CDR3 nucleotides are TGTGCCAGCGACTCGGGACAGGGCTACACTGAAGCTTTCTTT. Protein sequence: CASDSGQGYTEAFF. J is TRBJ1-1 and V is TRBV7-9, with 9 bases identical to TRBD1. The CDR3 contains 14 residues. The J segment lost 3 bases and the V segment lost 8 bases, leaving 7 bases of the junction unmatched. Germline CDR1 reads SEHNR; CDR2 reads FQNEAQ (reference sequence).

This chain uses TRBV19 with TRBJ1-2; D not resolved. Germline-derived CDR1 and CDR2 are LNHDA and SQIVND (reference sequence). Deletions cut 4 bases from V and 1 base from J, with 13 bases between. The CDR3 runs to 15 residues. Written as DNA, the CDR3 is TGTGCCAGTAGTACCGGACGGACCCTTAACTATGGCTACACCTTC. Translated: CASSTGRTLNYGYTF. The full variable domain, with the rest looked up from reference TRBV19 and TRBJ1-2, is DGGITQSPKYLFRKEGQNVTLSCEQNLNHDAMYWYRQDPGQGLRLIYYSQIVNDFQKGDIAEGYSVSREKKESFPLTVTSAQKNPTAFYLCASSTGRTLNYGYTFGSGTRLTVV.

This clone has a single count. V is TRBV19 and J is TRBJ1-1; D is perhaps TRBD1 (6 bases). CDR1 and CDR2 from the germline V gene are LNHDA and SQIVND (reference sequence). The CDR3 runs 14 residues. The V end lost 4 bases, the J end lost 4 bases, and 13 bases lay between the germline ends. The CDR3 spells CASSKGGRGTEAFF. CDR3 sequence (DNA): TGTGCCAGTAGTAAGGGGGGTCGAGGCACTGAAGCTTTCTTT.

The chain combines TRBV6-1 with TRBJ2-3, with D possibly matching TRBD2 (5 bases). The germline V gene encodes CDR1 MNHNS and CDR2 SASEGT. The V gene lost 2 bases and the J gene lost 7 bases, with 7 bases spanning the gap. The CDR3 sequence is 12 residues long. The CDR3 spells CASSERGNTQYF. In nucleotides, the CDR3 is TGTGCCAGCAGTGAAAGAGGGAATACGCAGTATTTT.

The chain recombines TRBV11-2 with TRBJ2-7, with D uncertain. CDR1 is SGHAT, CDR2 FQNNGV, per germline. Trimming pared 5 bases from V and 1 base from J, leaving 15 bases between. This CDR3 is built from 15 residues. The CDR3 loop reads CASSQWKHGSYEQYF. DNA for the CDR3: TGTGCCAGCAGCCAATGGAAACACGGATCCTACGAGCAGTACTTC. The variable domain in full, with the rest retrieved from reference TRBV11-2 and TRBJ2-7, is EAGVAQSPRYKIIEKRQSVAFWCNPISGHATLYWYQQILGQGPKLLIQFQNNGVVDDSQLPKDRFSAERLKGVDSTLKIQPAKLEDSAVYLCASSQWKHGSYEQYFGPGTRLTVT.

This chain connects TRBV7-8 to TRBJ1-3; 9 nucleotides match TRBD1. The CDR3 contains 15 residues. The V gene end was trimmed by 5 bases and the J gene end by 1 base; junction bases not matched to a gene: 3. Looked up from germline, CDR1 is SGHVS and CDR2 is FQNEAQ. The CDR3 DNA sequence: TGTGCCAGCAGCCCCGACAGGGGGTCTGGAAACACCATATATTTT. This translates into CASSPDRGSGNTIYF.

In this sample, this clone turned up once. CDR3 DNA: TGTGCCAGCGGGGCGGGACTCGTCGGTTCACCCCTCCACTTT. Protein sequence: CASGAGLVGSPLHF. This chain links TRBV25-1 with TRBJ1-6; D possibly corresponds to TRBD1 (5 bases). Trimming took 8 bases from V and 9 from J, leaving 17 bases between them. This CDR3 spans 14 amino acids. Germline values: CDR1 MGHDK, CDR2 SYGVNS.

The chain couples TRBV7-3 to TRBJ2-2; D gene ambiguous. Trimming shortened V by 4 bases and J by 0 bases, and 12 bases separated the two germline ends. The CDR3 spans 16 residues. Germline lookup yields CDR1 SGHTA and CDR2 FQGTGA. CDR3 sequence (DNA): TGTGCCAGCAGCTCGTACGCCGCCCCGAACACCGGGGAGCTGTTTTTT. It encodes CASSSYAAPNTGELFF.

The chain uses TRBV7-9 and TRBJ2-7; TRBD2 is a possible D gene (5 bases). Germline V gene lookup returns CDR1 SEHNR and CDR2 FQNEAQ (reference sequence). The CDR3 length is 11 residues. V dropped 5 bases and J dropped 7 bases, with 9 bases sitting between them. This chain's CDR3 is CASSNGEEQYF. The DNA of the CDR3 is TGTGCCAGCAGCAATGGGGAGGAGCAGTACTTC. Filled out from reference TRBV7-9 and TRBJ2-7, the complete variable domain reads DTGVSQNPRHKITKRGQNVTFRCDPISEHNRLYWYRQTLGQGPEFLTYFQNEAQLEKSRLLSDRFSAERPKGSFSTLEIQRTEQGDSAMYLCASSNGEEQYFGPGTRLTVT.

This sequence joins TRBV30 and TRBJ1-6; the D is unclear. The CDR3 has 13 amino acids. The germline V and J ends were trimmed by 1 base and 8 bases, with 9 bases remaining between them. Looked up from germline, CDR1 is GTSNPN and CDR2 is SVGIG (reference sequence). CDR3 coding DNA: TGTGCCTGGAGTGGGAGGAGAGATTCACCCCTCCACTTT. It codes for CAWSGRRDSPLHF.

This rearrangement joins TRBV19 to TRBJ1-5, with D hard to call. CDR3 length equals 15 residues. V dropped 0 bases and J dropped 5 bases, with 11 bases sitting between them. Looked up from germline, CDR1 is LNHDA and CDR2 is SQIVND (reference sequence). The CDR3 region is CASSIDYTKYQPQHF. The CDR3 DNA reads TGTGCCAGTAGTATAGATTACACGAAGTATCAGCCCCAGCATTTT.

This clone has just one count. The chain combines TRBV4-1 with TRBJ1-1; the D gene is possibly TRBD1 (6 bases). Germline CDR1 is MGHRA and CDR2 is YSYEKL. Trimming stripped 0 bases from V and 0 bases from J, with 8 bases between. The CDR3 spans 15 residues. The CDR3 spells CASSQEDSLNTEAFF. CDR3 sequence (DNA): TGCGCCAGCAGCCAAGAGGACAGCCTGAACACTGAAGCTTTCTTT.

The DNA of the CDR3 is TGTGCCAGCAGTGATAGGGGATCCGGCTATGGCTACACCTTC. Its translation is CASSDRGSGYGYTF. V and J are TRBV2 and TRBJ1-2; tentative D call: TRBD1 (5 bases). V was trimmed by 3 bases and J by 4 bases, leaving 12 bases between them. The CDR3 extends over 14 amino acids. Per germline, CDR1 SNHLY and CDR2 FYNNEI.